This T cell receptor (beta chain) was sequenced in a study of blood T cell repertoires in COVID-19 (dated by TCRdb to 2020 to 2022). For the wider study: Samples from collaborators originated in the United States, Italy and Spain and spanned both the acute and convalescent phases of COVID-19. The material from the prospective study consisted of cDNA or gDNA derived from T cells, B-cell-depleted T cells, or PBMCs. Deeply sampled blood TCRbeta repertoires from subjects exposed to, actively infected with, or recovered from COVID-19 were included in the dataset. The repertoires were released in a freely available public database intended as a resource for research on the immune response to SARS-CoV-2. Samples came from the ongoing ImmuneRACE study (first 160 participants) plus 1,254 subjects from 6 global collaborators. A de-identified subject ID, COVID-19 status, age in years and sex were almost always included in the sample metadata. Where HLA class I and class II types were available, the types were taken from metadata supplied by the sample provider, not from assay-based typing.

Sequences SNHLY (CDR1) and FYNNEI (CDR2) are obtained from the germline V gene. V ends up 9 bases short and J 2 bases short, with an unmatched junction base count of 7. The CDR3 contains 14 residues, cysteine and phenylalanine counted. The sequence is cut down to CDR3 DNA, 42 bases in frame from base 1. Note on this clone: The antigen this receptor binds is unknown. No base-level quality is on record; no much larger clone is a single base apart.

The immunoSEQ Assay, a bias-controlled multiplex PCR, was used to amplify TCRbeta CDR3 regions from genomic DNA. The source study handled its data this way. Nucleated cell counts per sample were estimated from amplification of reference gene primers within the assay. To quantify the absolute abundance of each unique TCRbeta CDR3 rearrangement, sequence reads were collapsed and filtered. For each sample, productive Simpson clonality was calculated by taking the square root of Simpson's diversity index across productive rearrangements. What TCRdb holds here is the immuneACCESS table cut down to in-frame rearrangements. Part of the clones is not present; checked against another copy, under half of the missing clones reflect an unresolved V gene, and the others are unexplained. Clone size and the V and J calls come from that table; the DNA yielded D and trimming. The sample table holds around 220,000 clones, of which almost 90% were seen once. The ten largest clones represent around 15% of the sample.

Enrolling through a virtual design, the prospective study's participants ranged in age from about 18 to 100 years and lived across around 25 United States geographic areas. Cohort assignment in the prospective study relied on participant-reported clinical history from a screening survey and a study questionnaire. Exposed participants had been in contact with someone with a PCR-confirmed or clinician-diagnosed COVID-19 case within 2 weeks of study entry. Mobile phlebotomists in the prospective study collected whole blood, serum and a nasopharyngeal or oropharyngeal swab from every participant. Participants in the prospective study had the option to provide additional blood draws and questionnaires over an approximately two-month period. Prospective study blood samples were shipped either frozen or at room temperature before DNA extraction. Points the paper makes about the study in general: Clinical and demographic metadata were provided uncurated, with the amount varying by source and participant.

The chain was built from TRBV2 and TRBJ2-1; 7 central bases correspond to TRBD2. The material sequenced was PBMCs or T cells enriched from blood (not recorded which). The clonotype comes from a man between 25 and 39 years old who had been exposed to COVID-19. The CDR3 corresponds to CARNRDYTYNEQFF. The DNA reads as follows: TGTGCCAGGAACCGGGACTATACCTACAATGAGCAGTTCTTC.